This entry is about one T cell receptor (beta chain). What it recognizes is unknown. Other DNA sequences within the sample encode an identical CDR3. This CDR3 has 13 residues. Between the trimmed V and J ends, which lost 5 bases and 1 base, there was a span of 8 bases. Per germline, CDR1 SGHTA and CDR2 FQGNSA. This entry is derived from a study of radiotherapy plus CTLA-4 blockade in lung cancer. Study at large: Of the patients, 15% to 20% showed objective responses and 31% attained disease control.

Profiling relied on immunoSEQ multiplex PCR, and the TCRdb table lists in-frame clones only, not all of them. This table has some 70,000 clones, around 80% appearing once. Study results and caveats: Tumor-derived TCR clones expanded in blood after radiotherapy plus ipilimumab.

CTLA-4 blockade with ipilimumab, together with focal radiation, was given to patients with chemo-refractory metastatic non-small-cell lung cancer. This receptor was identified in a human donor with non-small cell lung cancer who had a complete response to radiotherapy plus ipilimumab. Specimen: peripheral blood, collected from a patient treated with radiotherapy plus ipilimumab. The V and J genes are TRBV7-2 and TRBJ1-1; D is unresolved. In DNA, the CDR3 is TGTGCCAGCAGCCTAAGACAGAACACTGAAGCTTTCTTT. Amino acids: CASSLRQNTEAFF.